These 27 T cell receptor beta chains originate from one sample sequenced in a study of blood T cell repertoires in COVID-19. Some clones are missing from TCRdb's copy, which holds only in-frame ones; the method was immunoSEQ multiplex PCR. The sample lists 75,000 to 95,000 clones; about two thirds were seen once. Sequencing was done on a sample of peripheral blood. These receptors originate from an older woman in a cohort sampled during active or convalescent COVID-19.

The V call is TRBV5-1, the J call TRBJ2-1, with D unclear. The CDR3 contains 17 residues. V dropped 0 bases and J dropped 3 bases, with 16 bases sitting between them. In germline, CDR1 is SGHRS, CDR2 YFSETQ. The CDR3 region is CASSLALTPASYNEQFF. The CDR3 DNA sequence: TGCGCCAGCAGCTTGGCCTTAACCCCTGCCAGCTACAATGAGCAGTTCTTC.

The rearrangement joins TRBV18 to TRBJ2-3, with 7 bases fitting TRBD2. The CDR3 is 15 residues long. J lost 0 bases, V lost 4 bases, and 4 bases had no gene match. Germline CDR1 KGHSH, CDR2 LQKENI. CDR3 nucleotide sequence: TGTGCCAGCTCACGGGACTACTCGAGCACAGATACGCAGTATTTT. It encodes CASSRDYSSTDTQYF.

This chain links TRBV18 with TRBJ1-6; 7 nucleotides agree with TRBD1. The length of the CDR3 is 13 residues. Germline V gene data show CDR1 as KGHSH and CDR2 as LQKENI. The ends lost 8 bases at V and 7 bases at J; junction bases unmatched: 5. Here the CDR3 reads CASATGTNSPLHF. In DNA, the CDR3 is TGTGCCAGCGCGACAGGGACCAATTCACCCCTCCACTTT. Full variable domain (missing parts from reference TRBV18 and TRBJ1-6): NAGVMQNPRHLVRRRGQEARLRCSPMKGHSHVYWYRQLPEEGLKFMVYLQKENIIDESGMPKERFSAEFPKEGPSILRIQQVVRGDSAAYFCASATGTNSPLHFGNGTRLTVT.

The chain recombines TRBV5-5 with TRBJ2-5; 13 bases map to TRBD2. The CDR3 sequence is 16 residues long. Germline values: CDR1 SGHKS, CDR2 YYEKEE (reference sequence). Trimming took 0 bases from V and 13 from J; bases not matched to a gene: 12. Here the CDR3 reads CASSLVPSGLAGVLYF. The CDR3 DNA follows: TGTGCCAGCAGCTTGGTCCCCTCCGGACTAGCGGGGGTATTGTACTTC.

This clone was observed once. This chain links TRBV7-9 with TRBJ1-1; 9 nucleotides line up with TRBD1. The CDR3 has 15 residues. V shed 5 bases, J shed 5 bases, and the junction held 9 bases outside the gene matches. Germline V gene data show CDR1 as SEHNR and CDR2 as FQNEAQ (reference sequence). The CDR3: CASSGTGTGRTEAFF. CDR3 nucleotide sequence: TGTGCCAGCAGCGGAACCGGGACAGGGAGGACTGAAGCTTTCTTT.

This chain joins TRBV28 and TRBJ1-3; possibly TRBD1 for D (6 bases). The CDR3 is 15 residues long. V lost 7 bases to trimming and J lost 4 bases, with 17 bases between them. Germline CDR1 reads MDHEN; CDR2 reads SYDVKM. In DNA form, the CDR3 reads TGTGCCAGCACTCGGCCAGGGGCAACGGGAAACACCATATATTTT. It encodes CASTRPGATGNTIYF.

This rearrangement joins TRBV7-9 to TRBJ1-4; D is unresolved. Germline V gene sequence: CDR1 SEHNR, CDR2 FQNEAQ (reference sequence). V lost 1 base and J lost 0, with 9 bases in between. The CDR3 is 16 amino acids. CDR3 protein: CASSLVRTATNEKLFF. The CDR3 DNA reads TGTGCCAGCAGCTTAGTAAGGACTGCAACTAATGAAAAACTGTTTTTT.

The chain uses TRBV7-3 and TRBJ2-6; a possible D gene is TRBD1 (6 bases). Trimming pared 2 bases from V and 2 bases from J, leaving 7 bases between. Per the germline V gene, CDR1 is SGHTA and CDR2 is FQGTGA. The CDR3 is 15 amino acids. The CDR3 spells CASSLQGTGANVLTF. CDR3 in DNA: TGTGCCAGCAGCTTACAGGGGACTGGGGCCAACGTCCTGACTTTC.

The CDR3, as DNA: TGTGCCAGCAGTTTACCCCACGGAACAGGTTCCTCTCAGTACTTC. This translates into CASSLPHGTGSSQYF. V usage is TRBV28 and J usage is TRBJ2-4; TRBD1 is a possible D gene (5 bases). V lost 2 bases and J 12 bases, leaving 20 bases between the germline ends. The CDR3 extends over 15 amino acids. Germline CDR1 is MDHEN and CDR2 is SYDVKM.

The rearrangement joins TRBV19 to TRBJ1-1; a possible D gene is TRBD1 (6 bases). The germline V and J ends were trimmed by 2 bases and 5 bases, with 12 bases remaining between them. Germline V lookup: CDR1 LNHDA, CDR2 SQIVND (reference sequence). The CDR3 runs 14 residues. The CDR3 DNA reads TGTGCCAGTAGTATACAGGGGCGGAAGACTGAAGCTTTCTTT. It codes for CASSIQGRKTEAFF.

The chain uses TRBV19 and TRBJ2-3; TRBD2 matches 11 bases. There are 17 residues in the CDR3. Germline V gives CDR1 LNHDA, CDR2 SQIVND (reference sequence). The V and J ends lost 6 bases and 6 bases, in that order; junction bases with no gene match: 14. The CDR3 protein is CASRDGRLAGPGDTQYF. The CDR3 DNA reads as TGTGCCAGTAGGGATGGACGACTAGCGGGGCCAGGGGATACGCAGTATTTT. The variable domain in full, with the rest retrieved from reference TRBV19 and TRBJ2-3, is DGGITQSPKYLFRKEGQNVTLSCEQNLNHDAMYWYRQDPGQGLRLIYYSQIVNDFQKGDIAEGYSVSREKKESFPLTVTSAQKNPTAFYLCASRDGRLAGPGDTQYFGPGTRLTVL.

The chain is built from TRBV13 and TRBJ1-1, with 8 bases identical to TRBD1. Trimming cost V 4 bases and J 3 bases; bases outside gene matches: 4. CDR3 length equals 14 residues. From germline, CDR1 is PRHDT and CDR2 FYEKMQ (reference sequence). CDR3 sequence: CASSSGQDYTEAFF. The CDR3 DNA reads TGTGCCAGCAGCTCGGGACAGGACTACACTGAAGCTTTCTTT.

The rearrangement links TRBV4-3 to TRBJ2-3, with 9 bases lining up with TRBD2. This CDR3 is built from 15 residues. Trimming removed 2 bases from V and 2 bases from J; junction bases left unmatched: 2. Germline values: CDR1 LGHNA, CDR2 YSLEER. CDR3 sequence reads: CASSQLAGDTDTQYF. In DNA, the CDR3 is TGCGCCAGCAGCCAATTAGCGGGGGACACAGATACGCAGTATTTT.

The chain links TRBV5-1 to TRBJ1-4; D not resolved. With 0 bases removed from V and 8 bases from J, the gap between germline ends came to 11 bases. Germline values: CDR1 SGHRS, CDR2 YFSETQ. This CDR3 is built from 14 residues. The CDR3 is CASSLVPGREKLFF. For the CDR3, the DNA is TGCGCCAGCAGCTTGGTCCCCGGTCGGGAAAAACTGTTTTTT.

The V call is TRBV30, the J call TRBJ1-5, with D perhaps TRBD1 (5 bases). CDR1 is GTSNPN, CDR2 SVGIG, per germline (reference sequence). The CDR3 loop spans 12 amino acids. V was clipped by 6 bases and J by 5 bases, with 11 bases between them. The CDR3 loop is CACQGHHQPQHF. The CDR3 coding sequence is TGTGCCTGTCAGGGCCACCATCAGCCCCAGCATTTT.

The genes are TRBV29-1 and TRBJ2-1, with 8 positions matching TRBD2. The V gene end was trimmed by 4 bases and the J gene end by 3 bases; junction bases not matched to a gene: 5. Germline CDR1 is SQVTM and CDR2 is ANQGSEA. The CDR3 runs to 14 residues. CDR3 residues: CSVAISGVYNEQFF. CDR3 sequence (DNA): TGCAGCGTTGCAATTAGCGGGGTCTACAATGAGCAGTTCTTC.

J is TRBJ2-5 and V is TRBV5-1; 9 bases are shared with TRBD2. With V trimmed by 2 bases and J by 5 bases, 7 bases remained unmatched. Germline V gene lookup returns CDR1 SGHRS and CDR2 YFSETQ. The CDR3 consists of 15 residues. CDR3: CASSLYAGGLETQYF. The DNA of the CDR3 is TGCGCCAGCAGCTTATATGCGGGGGGGCTGGAGACCCAGTACTTC. Supplemented by reference TRBV5-1 and TRBJ2-5, the full variable domain reads KAGVTQTPRYLIKTRGQQVTLSCSPISGHRSVSWYQQTPGQGLQFLFEYFSETQRNKGNFPGRFSGRQFSNSRSEMNVSTLELGDSALYLCASSLYAGGLETQYFGPGTRLLVL.

The chain recombines TRBV11-1 with TRBJ2-5; 7 bases align to TRBD2. The trim removed 1 base at V and 5 bases at J, leaving 7 bases unmatched. Germline V CDR1 and CDR2: SGHAT, FQDESV (reference sequence). This CDR3 comprises 15 residues. In nucleotides, the CDR3 is TGTGCCAGCAGCTTAGGGGGGACTACTGAGGAGACCCAGTACTTC. Translating gives CASSLGGTTEETQYF. The full variable domain, rest sourced from reference TRBV11-1 and TRBJ2-5, is EAEVAQSPRYKITEKSQAVAFWCDPISGHATLYWYRQILGQGPELLVQFQDESVVDDSQLPKDRFSAERLKGVDSTLKIQPAELGDSAMYLCASSLGGTTEETQYFGPGTRLLVL.

This CDR3 is CASGRGDYGYTF. The CDR3 coding sequence is TGTGCCAGCGGGAGGGGTGACTATGGCTACACCTTC. The chain is built from TRBV6-6 and TRBJ1-2, with D possibly being TRBD1 (5 bases). V lost 8 bases to trimming and J lost 3 bases, with 10 bases between them. The CDR3 is 12 residues long. Germline V gives CDR1 MNHNY, CDR2 SVGAGI (reference sequence).

The chain links TRBV3-1 (or the pseudogene TRBV3-2) to TRBJ1-1; D is perhaps TRBD1 (5 bases). Trimming took 4 bases from V and 5 from J, leaving 14 bases between them. This CDR3 contains 14 residues. Germline values: CDR1 LGHDT, CDR2 YNNKEL (reference sequence). This CDR3 reads CASSPRGAVTEAFF. Here the CDR3 DNA reads TGTGCCAGCAGCCCACGTGGGGCAGTTACTGAAGCTTTCTTT.

The chain carries TRBV6-5 and TRBJ2-1; no reliable D call. The ends were cut back, 4 bases at V and 9 bases at J, with 10 bases in the middle. The germline gives CDR1 MNHEY, CDR2 SVGAGI. The CDR3 extends over 12 amino acids. This CDR3 is CASSSSTVEQFF. The CDR3 region has the DNA TGTGCCAGCAGTTCCTCCACGGTTGAGCAGTTCTTC.

This chain uses TRBV4-3 with TRBJ1-1, with D hard to call. The CDR3 runs 14 residues. CDR1 and CDR2 from the germline V gene are LGHNA and YSLEER. V lost 0 bases and J 5 bases, leaving 10 bases between the germline ends. This chain's CDR3 is CASSQDRQATEAFF. The CDR3 DNA is TGCGCCAGCAGCCAAGATCGGCAGGCGACTGAAGCTTTCTTT.

The CDR3 sequence: CASSSRPGLAADTQYF. The CDR3 region has the DNA TGCGCCAGCAGCTCCCGACCGGGACTAGCGGCAGATACGCAGTATTTT. The V and J genes are TRBV4-1 and TRBJ2-3, with 11 bases fitting TRBD2. The length of the CDR3 is 16 residues. Looked up from germline, CDR1 is MGHRA and CDR2 is YSYEKL. The trim removed 5 bases at V and 4 bases at J, leaving 8 bases unmatched.

The gene calls are TRBV28 and TRBJ1-2, with D tentatively TRBD1 (5 bases). With 3 bases removed from V and 4 bases from J, the gap between germline ends came to 12 bases. Germline V gene lookup returns CDR1 MDHEN and CDR2 SYDVKM. The CDR3 covers 14 residues. CDR3 in DNA: TGTGCCAGCAGTTTCGGGGGGGTGAGCTATGGCTACACCTTC. It encodes CASSFGGVSYGYTF.

This clone appeared many times. The V gene is TRBV4-2, the J gene TRBJ2-7; 7 nucleotides line up with TRBD1. With V trimmed by 5 bases and J by 3 bases, 7 bases remained unmatched. The CDR3 spans 14 residues. Germline V gene lookup returns CDR1 LGHNA and CDR2 YNFKEQ. DNA of the CDR3: TGTGCCAGCAGCATCCGGGACAGCCTCTACGAGCAGTACTTC. Its protein product is CASSIRDSLYEQYF.

J is TRBJ2-3 and V is TRBV2; 9 positions match TRBD1. Germline V gene lookup returns CDR1 SNHLY and CDR2 FYNNEI. The ends lost 7 bases at V and 6 bases at J; junction bases unmatched: 8. This CDR3 is 14 amino acids long. The CDR3 sequence is CASNTGTGRDTQYF. The CDR3 DNA reads as TGTGCCAGCAACACCGGGACAGGGCGGGATACGCAGTATTTT.

The rearrangement uses TRBV5-1 and TRBJ2-3; 9 nucleotides line up with TRBD2. This CDR3 comprises 16 residues. Germline CDR1 and CDR2: SGHRS and YFSETQ. V trimming: 0 bases; J trimming: 4 bases; junction bases outside the gene matches: 6. The CDR3 sequence is CASSLGASGDSDTQYF. The CDR3 coding sequence is TGCGCCAGCAGCTTGGGGGCTAGCGGGGACTCAGATACGCAGTATTTT.